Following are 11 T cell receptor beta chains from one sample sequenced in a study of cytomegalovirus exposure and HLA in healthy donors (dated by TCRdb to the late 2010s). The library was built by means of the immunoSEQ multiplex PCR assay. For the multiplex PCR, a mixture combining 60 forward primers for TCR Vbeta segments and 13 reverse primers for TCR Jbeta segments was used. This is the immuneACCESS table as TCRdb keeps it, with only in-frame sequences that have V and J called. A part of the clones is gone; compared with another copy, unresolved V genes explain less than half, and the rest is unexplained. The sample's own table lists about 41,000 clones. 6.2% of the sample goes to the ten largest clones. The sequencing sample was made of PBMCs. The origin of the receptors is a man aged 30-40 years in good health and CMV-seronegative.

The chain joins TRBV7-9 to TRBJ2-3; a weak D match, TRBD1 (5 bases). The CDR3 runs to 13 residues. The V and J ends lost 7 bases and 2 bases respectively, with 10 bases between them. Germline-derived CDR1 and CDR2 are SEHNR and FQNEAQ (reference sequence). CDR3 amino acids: CASIWTNTDTQYF. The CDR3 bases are TGTGCCAGCATTTGGACAAACACAGATACGCAGTATTTT.

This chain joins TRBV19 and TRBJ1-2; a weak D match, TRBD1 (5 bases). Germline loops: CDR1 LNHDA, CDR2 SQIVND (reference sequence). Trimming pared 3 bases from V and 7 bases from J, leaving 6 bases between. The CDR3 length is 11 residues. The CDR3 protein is CASSIQGGYTF. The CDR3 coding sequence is TGTGCCAGTAGTATTCAGGGTGGCTACACCTTC.

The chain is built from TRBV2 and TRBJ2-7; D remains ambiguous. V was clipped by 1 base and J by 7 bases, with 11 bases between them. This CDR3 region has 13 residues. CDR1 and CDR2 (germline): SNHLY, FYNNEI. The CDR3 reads CASSEEINWEQYF. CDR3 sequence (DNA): TGTGCCAGCAGTGAAGAGATCAACTGGGAGCAGTACTTC.

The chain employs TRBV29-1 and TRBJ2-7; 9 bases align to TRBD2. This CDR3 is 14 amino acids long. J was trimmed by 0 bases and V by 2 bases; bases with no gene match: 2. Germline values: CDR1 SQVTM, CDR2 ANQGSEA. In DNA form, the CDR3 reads TGCAGCGTTGAATCTAGCGGGACCTCCTACGAGCAGTACTTC. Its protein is CSVESSGTSYEQYF.

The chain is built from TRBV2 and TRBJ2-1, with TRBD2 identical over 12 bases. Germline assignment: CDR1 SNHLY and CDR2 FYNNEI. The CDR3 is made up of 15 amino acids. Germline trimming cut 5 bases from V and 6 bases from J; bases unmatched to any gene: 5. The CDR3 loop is CASSRTSGMVNEQFF. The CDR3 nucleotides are TGTGCCAGCAGTAGGACTAGCGGGATGGTCAATGAGCAGTTCTTC.

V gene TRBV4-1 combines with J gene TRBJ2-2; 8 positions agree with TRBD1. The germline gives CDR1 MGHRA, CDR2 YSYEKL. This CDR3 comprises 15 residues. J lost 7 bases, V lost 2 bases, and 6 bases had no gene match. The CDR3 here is CASSQLQGAVGELFF. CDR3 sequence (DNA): TGCGCCAGCAGCCAATTGCAGGGGGCTGTCGGGGAGCTGTTTTTT.

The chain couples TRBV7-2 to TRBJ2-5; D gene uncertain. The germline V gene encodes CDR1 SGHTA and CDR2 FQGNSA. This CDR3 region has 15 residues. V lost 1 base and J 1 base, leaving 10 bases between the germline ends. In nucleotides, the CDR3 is TGTGCCAGCAGCTTAGTGAGGAGCCCCCAAGAGACCCAGTACTTC. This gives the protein CASSLVRSPQETQYF.

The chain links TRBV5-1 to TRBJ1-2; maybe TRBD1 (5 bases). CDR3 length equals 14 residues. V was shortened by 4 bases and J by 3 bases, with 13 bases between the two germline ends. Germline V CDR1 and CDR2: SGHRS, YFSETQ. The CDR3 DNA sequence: TGCGCCAGCAGCACGGAAAGGGGTGACTATGGCTACACCTTC. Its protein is CASSTERGDYGYTF.

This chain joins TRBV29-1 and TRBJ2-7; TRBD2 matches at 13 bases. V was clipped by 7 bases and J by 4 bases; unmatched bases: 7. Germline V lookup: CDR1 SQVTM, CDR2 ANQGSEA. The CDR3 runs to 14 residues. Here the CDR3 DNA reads TGCAGCGCTGGACTAGCGGGAGCTCTGTACGAGCAGTACTTC. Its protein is CSAGLAGALYEQYF.

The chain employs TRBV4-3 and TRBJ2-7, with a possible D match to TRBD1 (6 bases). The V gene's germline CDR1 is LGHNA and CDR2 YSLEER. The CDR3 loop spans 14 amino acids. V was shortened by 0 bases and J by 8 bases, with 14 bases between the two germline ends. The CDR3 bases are TGCGCCAGCAGCCAAGATCTCCAGGGGATAAAGCAGTACTTC. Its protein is CASSQDLQGIKQYF.

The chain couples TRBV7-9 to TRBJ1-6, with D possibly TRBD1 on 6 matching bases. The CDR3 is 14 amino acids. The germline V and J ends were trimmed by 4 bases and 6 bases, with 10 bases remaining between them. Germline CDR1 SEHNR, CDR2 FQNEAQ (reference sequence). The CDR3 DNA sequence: TGTGCCAGCAGCTATGGACAGTTTAATTCACCCCTCCACTTT. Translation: CASSYGQFNSPLHF.